This paragraph reports one T cell receptor beta chain. The sample comes from a study of control samples from healthy donors and cancer patients. TCRdb keeps only in-frame clones here, not all; method: immunoSEQ multiplex PCR. The table has 100,000 to 150,000 clones, approximately 87% seen once; the top ten hold about 2.7%. The germline V and J ends were trimmed by 2 bases and 1 base, with 8 bases remaining between them. Germline CDR1 is MDHEN and CDR2 is SYDVKM. The CDR3 contains 14 residues. The V and J genes are TRBV28 and TRBJ1-1; possibly TRBD1 for D (5 bases). The sequence was collected from a man aged 60 to 69 in good health. The sample consisted of blood. The CDR3 DNA is TGTGCCAGCAGTTTAATGCAGGGGAACACTGAAGCTTTCTTT. Amino acids: CASSLMQGNTEAFF.